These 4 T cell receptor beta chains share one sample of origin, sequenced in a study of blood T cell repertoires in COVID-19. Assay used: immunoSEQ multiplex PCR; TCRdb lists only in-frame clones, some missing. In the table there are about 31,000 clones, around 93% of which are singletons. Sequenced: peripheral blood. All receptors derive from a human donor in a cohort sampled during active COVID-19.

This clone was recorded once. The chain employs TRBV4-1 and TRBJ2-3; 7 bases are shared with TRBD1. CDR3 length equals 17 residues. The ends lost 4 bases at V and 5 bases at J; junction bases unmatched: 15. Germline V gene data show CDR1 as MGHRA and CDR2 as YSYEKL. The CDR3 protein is CASSRYGPGTDRDTQYF. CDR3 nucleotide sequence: TGCGCCAGCAGCCGTTATGGGCCGGGGACAGATAGAGATACGCAGTATTTT.

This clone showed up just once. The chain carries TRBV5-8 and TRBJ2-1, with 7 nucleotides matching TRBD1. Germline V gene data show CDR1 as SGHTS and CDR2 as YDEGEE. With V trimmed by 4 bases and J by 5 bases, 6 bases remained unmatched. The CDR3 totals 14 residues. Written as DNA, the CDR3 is TGTGCCAGCAGCGTGGGACAGCTACACAATGAGCAGTTCTTC. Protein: CASSVGQLHNEQFF.

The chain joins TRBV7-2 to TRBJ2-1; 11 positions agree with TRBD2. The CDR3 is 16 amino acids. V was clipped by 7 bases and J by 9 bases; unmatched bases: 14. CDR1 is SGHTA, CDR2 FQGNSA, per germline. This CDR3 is CASTTIAGGPVGEQFF. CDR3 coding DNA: TGTGCCAGCACAACTATAGCGGGAGGGCCCGTGGGTGAGCAGTTCTTC.

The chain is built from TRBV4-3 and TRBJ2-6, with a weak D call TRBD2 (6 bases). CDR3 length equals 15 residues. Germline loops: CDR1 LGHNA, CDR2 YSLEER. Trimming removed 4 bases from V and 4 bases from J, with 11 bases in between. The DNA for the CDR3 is TGCGCCAGCAGCCCAGAGGAGGGGGGGGCCAACGTCCTGACTTTC. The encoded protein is CASSPEEGGANVLTF.